Presented here are 21 T cell receptor beta chains from one specimen sequenced in a study of CDR3 diversity in severe acne. TCRdb passed the PCR reads through MiXCR, listing each CDR3 protein once. Of roughly 93,000 distinct CDR3 sequences detected, 45% to 50% appear once; the ten largest clones hold 9.5% to 13%. Input material: blood. These receptors came from a male donor with severe acne vulgaris.

The chain is built from TRBV7-9 and TRBJ1-5; D ambiguous. Trimming took off 0 bases at V and 7 bases at J, with 7 bases between the two ends. The CDR3 is 13 amino acids. From germline, CDR1 is SEHNR and CDR2 FQNEAQ (reference sequence). The CDR3: CASSLAGGQPQHF. The CDR3 DNA follows: TGTGCCAGCAGCTTAGCGGGTGGCCAGCCCCAGCATTTT.

With respect to this clonotype: The junction departs from germline at one end; a sequencing error may be responsible. The genes are TRBV7-9 and TRBJ1-5; D perhaps matches TRBD1 (5 bases). The CDR3 length is 16 residues. From germline, CDR1 is SEHNR and CDR2 FQNEAQ (reference sequence). CDR3 protein: CANSWDPQLGNQPQHF. Written as DNA, the CDR3 is TGTGCCAACAGCTGGGACCCTCAACTCGGCAATCAGCCCCAGCATTTT.

This clonotype qualifies as medium-sized (0.01 to 0.1%). The chain links TRBV29-1 to TRBJ2-3; the D gene is possibly TRBD2 (6 bases). CDR1 is SQVTM, CDR2 ANQGSEA, per germline. This CDR3 is 14 amino acids long. V lost 7 bases to trimming and J lost 2 bases, with 16 bases between them. This CDR3 reads CSGRGTSFTDTQYF. The CDR3 DNA reads TGCAGCGGCCGGGGGACTTCGTTCACAGATACGCAGTATTTT.

The chain employs TRBV7-2 and TRBJ2-7; 14 bases line up with TRBD2. Losses at the gene ends were 1 base for V and 3 bases for J; bases not matched to a gene: 11. The CDR3 consists of 19 residues. CDR1 is SGHTA, CDR2 FQGNSA, per germline. CDR3 in amino acids: CASSLGFGTSGREGYEQYF. The CDR3, as DNA: TGTGCCAGCAGCTTAGGCTTTGGGACTAGCGGGAGAGAAGGCTACGAGCAGTACTTC.

This clonotype was detected once. This may be a read error: a much more frequent sequence differs by one nucleotide. The chain uses TRBV20-1 and TRBJ2-5; TRBD2 matches at 7 bases. This CDR3 is built from 14 residues. J gave up 4 bases and V 2 bases, and 7 bases lay outside the gene matches. The germline V gene has CDR1 DFQATT and CDR2 SNEGSKA (reference sequence). Here the CDR3 DNA reads TGCAGTGCTAGACTAGTGGGAGGGCCAGAGACCCAGTACTTC. Its protein is CSARLVGGPETQYF.

The genes are TRBV5-4 and TRBJ2-2; 11 bases map to TRBD1. In germline, CDR1 is SGHNT, CDR2 YYREEE (reference sequence). After removal of 4 bases from V and 4 bases from J, the junction contained 9 bases not matched to a gene. CDR3 length equals 17 residues. The CDR3 reads CASSRRGQGAFTGELFF. CDR3 coding DNA: TGTGCCAGCAGCCGGCGAGGACAGGGGGCTTTCACCGGGGAGCTGTTTTTT.

At least ten counts were recorded for this clonotype. The chain uses TRBV4-3 and TRBJ2-3; possible D gene TRBD2, 5 bases. Trimming removed 3 bases at V and 4 bases at J, with 14 bases between. The CDR3 sequence is 15 residues long. CDR1 is LGHNA and CDR2 is YSLEER in the germline V gene. CDR3 in amino acids: CASSHKAVGADTQYF. The CDR3 DNA follows: TGCGCCAGCAGCCATAAGGCCGTCGGGGCAGATACGCAGTATTTT.

Turning to this clonotype: The junction departs from germline at one end; a sequencing error may be responsible. This chain joins TRBV15 and TRBJ2-7; TRBD1 aligns across 7 bases. The germline V gene encodes CDR1 LNHNV and CDR2 YYDKDF (reference sequence). There are 18 residues in the CDR3. CDR3 region: CVTSRESPGQTGFYEQYF. The CDR3 bases are TGTGTCACCAGCAGAGAAAGTCCGGGACAGACAGGATTCTACGAGCAGTACTTC. The full variable domain, in which reference TRBV15 and TRBJ2-7 provide the parts outside the CDR3, is DAMVIQNPRYQVTQFGKPVTLSCSQTLNHNVMYWYQQKSSQAPKLLFHYYDKDFNNEADTPDNFQSRRPNTSFCFLDIRSPGLGDTAMYLCVTSRESPGQTGFYEQYFGPGTRLTVT.

In its sample, this clonotype was seen a few times. A much larger clonotype is one base distant, so this may be a read error. J is TRBJ1-5 and V is TRBV20-1; D is ambiguous. This CDR3 has 14 amino acids. Looked up from germline, CDR1 is DFQATT and CDR2 is SNEGSKA (reference sequence). CDR3 loop: CGASLPGRNQPQHF. The CDR3 DNA sequence: TGCGGTGCTAGTTTACCGGGTCGCAATCAGCCCCAGCATTTT.

The V and J genes are TRBV6-5 and TRBJ2-2; 11 nucleotides match TRBD1. The CDR3 runs 16 residues. Germline values: CDR1 MNHEY, CDR2 SVGAGI. The V gene end was trimmed by 2 bases and the J gene end by 4 bases; junction bases not matched to a gene: 3. The CDR3 nucleotides read TGTGCCAGCAGTTACCCGGGACAGGGGGGCACCGGGGAGCTGTTTTTT. Its translation: CASSYPGQGGTGELFF.

This clonotype was seen ten or more times. This rearrangement joins TRBV7-9 to TRBJ2-7; 8 positions agree with TRBD2. V shed 4 bases and J 4 bases; nucleotides not matched to a gene: 3. CDR3 length: 13 residues. Germline loops: CDR1 SEHNR, CDR2 FQNEAQ (reference sequence). The DNA for the CDR3 is TGTGCCAGCAGCTCGGGCGGGGGGTACGAGCAGTACTTC. Translating it yields CASSSGGGYEQYF.

The chain employs TRBV7-3 and TRBJ2-3, with 8 bases lining up with TRBD2. The germline gives CDR1 SGHTA, CDR2 FQGTGA. V was pared by 2 bases and J by 10 bases, with 5 bases of the junction left unmatched. The CDR3 sequence is 13 residues long. The chain's CDR3 is CASSLGRTSPQYF. Written as DNA, the CDR3 is TGTGCCAGCAGCTTAGGGCGGACTAGCCCGCAGTATTTT. The full variable domain, with the rest looked up from reference TRBV7-3 and TRBJ2-3, is GAGVSQTPSNKVTEKGKYVELRCDPISGHTALYWYRQSLGQGPEFLIYFQGTGAADDSGLPNDRFFAVRPEGSVSTLKIQRTERGDSAVYLCASSLGRTSPQYFGPGTRLTVL.

This chain links TRBV7-6 with TRBJ2-6; D might be TRBD1 (6 bases). V was shortened by 4 bases and J by 4 bases, with 11 bases between the two germline ends. CDR1 and CDR2 from the germline V gene are SGHVS and FNYEAQ. This CDR3 has 15 amino acids. The CDR3 DNA reads TGTGCCAGCAGCTCCAGGGGAGAAGGGGCCAACGTCCTGACTTTC. It translates to CASSSRGEGANVLTF.

The chain recombines TRBV5-6 with TRBJ1-2; D call uncertain. The CDR3 contains 14 residues. Germline CDR1 SGHDT, CDR2 YYEEEE. The V end was cut by 2 bases, the J end by 5 bases, with 13 bases between. The CDR3 DNA is TGTGCCAGCAGCTTTTACGGCAGCTGGTATGGCTACACCTTC. Translating gives CASSFYGSWYGYTF.

This clonotype was observed many times. The chain recombines TRBV6-4 with TRBJ2-3; 14 positions agree with TRBD2. Germline V gene sequence: CDR1 MRHNA, CDR2 SNTAGT. The V segment lost 0 bases and the J segment 5 bases; nucleotides outside the gene matches: 1. CDR3 length equals 16 residues. CDR3 region: CASSDSTSGGGDTQYF. In nucleotides, the CDR3 is TGTGCCAGCAGTGACTCGACTAGCGGGGGGGGAGATACGCAGTATTTT.

The gene calls are TRBV12-5 and TRBJ2-5; unclear D gene. CDR1 and CDR2 (germline): LGHNT, FRNRAP. CDR3 length equals 14 residues. CDR3 sequence reads: CASSQAGGQETQYF. Here the CDR3 DNA reads TGTGCCAGCAGCCAAGCAGGCGGACAAGAGACCCAGTACTTC.

This clonotype was observed a single time. The chain carries TRBV7-3 and TRBJ2-2; perhaps TRBD1 as D (6 bases). The germline V gene encodes CDR1 SGHTA and CDR2 FQGTGA. The CDR3 extends over 12 amino acids. The V end was cut by 5 bases, the J end by 8 bases, with 9 bases between. CDR3: CASSRQDGELFF. In nucleotides, the CDR3 is TGTGCCAGCAGCCGACAGGATGGGGAGCTGTTTTTT. Combining the CDR3 with reference TRBV7-3 and TRBJ2-2 gives the whole variable domain GAGVSQTPSNKVTEKGKYVELRCDPISGHTALYWYRQSLGQGPEFLIYFQGTGAADDSGLPNDRFFAVRPEGSVSTLKIQRTERGDSAVYLCASSRQDGELFFGEGSRLTVL.

This clonotype turned up a few times. The chain carries TRBV7-9 and TRBJ2-5; 11 bases are a match to TRBD2. V was pared by 2 bases and J by 4 bases, with 3 bases of the junction left unmatched. CDR1 is SEHNR, CDR2 FQNEAQ, per germline (reference sequence). CDR3 length: 15 amino acids. CDR3 in DNA: TGTGCCAGCAGCTTACTAGCGGGAGGTAGAGAGACCCAGTACTTC. As protein: CASSLLAGGRETQYF.

CDR3 loop: CASSRLTGGDSGANVLTF. The CDR3 DNA is TGCGCCAGCAGCCGACTGACAGGAGGAGACTCTGGGGCCAACGTCCTGACTTTC. The chain is built from TRBV5-1 and TRBJ2-6, with a tentative D call TRBD1 (6 bases). Germline-derived CDR1 and CDR2 are SGHRS and YFSETQ. CDR3 length equals 18 residues. V shed 4 bases and J shed 0 bases, with 17 bases lying between them.

The chain combines TRBV14 with TRBJ2-5, with a tentative D call TRBD2 (7 bases). This CDR3 is built from 20 residues. Trimming removed 4 bases from V and 11 bases from J, with 38 bases in between. Germline V gene sequence: CDR1 SGHDN, CDR2 FVKESK. The CDR3 DNA is TGTGCCAGCAGCCCTGACGGGGGGCCCTCTTGGAGGTGGACTAACAATGAGCAGTACTTC. Amino acid sequence: CASSPDGGPSWRWTNNEQYF.

This chain joins TRBV28 and TRBJ2-7; 8 bases map to TRBD1. CDR1 and CDR2 (germline): MDHEN, SYDVKM. After removal of 4 bases from V and 3 bases from J, the junction contained 8 bases not matched to a gene. There are 15 residues in the CDR3. CDR3 in amino acids: CASSYPDRANYEQYF. In DNA, the CDR3 is TGTGCCAGCAGTTATCCGGACAGGGCCAACTACGAGCAGTACTTC.